This T cell receptor beta chain is drawn from a study of cytomegalovirus exposure and HLA in healthy donors. As regards this clone: Its cognate antigen is unknown.

The data were produced by immunoSEQ multiplex PCR, yet TCRdb's version contains in-frame clones alone and is incomplete. The sample has a few hundred thousand clones, around 90% seen once. Germline CDR1 SNHLY, CDR2 FYNNEI. The CDR3 consists of 14 residues. The V and J ends lost 8 bases and 10 bases, in that order; junction bases with no gene match: 13. Whole-study findings and limits: The authors enumerated 150 to 200 TCR beta chains as linked to cytomegalovirus.

The chain recombines TRBV2 with TRBJ2-2, with 7 bases aligning to TRBD2. This sequence originates from a woman between 18 and 30 years old in good health and CMV-seronegative. The sequenced sample consisted of PBMCs. The DNA of the CDR3 is TGTGCCAGCGGGCGGGAGACTCACCGCACGGAGCTGTTTTTT. Translated, it gives CASGRETHRTELFF.